Sequencing of this T cell receptor (beta chain) was carried out in a study of cytotoxic CD8 clonotypes in ibrutinib-treated CLL (dated by TCRdb to the early 2020s). A note on the overall study: In this cohort, about 15 patients were treatment-naive and some 10 were relapsed/refractory, while 17 to 18 had unmutated IGHV. Patients were still on ibrutinib when every remission and progressive disease sample was collected. Response samples were taken after a median of approximately 12 months on treatment, ranging from about 6 to 40 months. Longitudinal samples were obtainable from about 30% of the roughly 86 participants in the trial. Cryopreserved peripheral blood mononuclear cells were collected at three points: before therapy, at response, and at either sustained remission or disease progression. Partial responses were observed in about 25 patients and complete responses in 2; after a median follow-up of roughly 72 months, remission was maintained in 14 patients and progression was observed in some 12. On average, each sample had roughly 260,000 productive templates and approximately 89,000 productive rearrangements.

Each clonotype received, on average, roughly 9.6x coverage in deep resolution sequencing performed on a MiSeq, where the target depth lay between 1 in 1 million and 1 in 200,000 T cells. TCR beta libraries were generated with the immunoSEQ hsTCRB Kit. The original pipeline was this. The data were analyzed with ImmunoSEQ Analyzer and ImmunoSEQ Data Assistant, and V, D and J gene assignments followed IMGT definitions. Clonality, which ranges from 0 to 1, was calculated as one minus the normalized Shannon entropy of productive rearrangement frequencies. Only overrepresented clonotypes making up at least 0.05% of each patient's repertoire were included in the public clonotype analysis. Repertoires from about a dozen age-matched healthy donors in immuneACCESS were used as clonality controls. The table was pulled from immuneACCESS by TCRdb, which kept in-frame rearrangements only. Such tables lose some clones; where checked, under half of the loss comes from unresolved V genes, and the rest has no known cause. The V and J calls and clone size are taken from that table; D and trimming were inferred from the DNA. The sample table records 150,000 to 200,000 clones; around nine tenths of these occur just once. Clones ranked in the top ten supply around 3% of the sample.

Regarding this clone: Its antigen remains undetermined. Base qualities are not recorded, but no much larger clone differs from it by a single base.

Broad study findings and their caveats: Sampling times were not matched between patients in sustained remission and patients whose disease was progressing, and lymph node repertoires were not examined. Baseline clonality exceeded that of age-matched healthy donors and correlated strongly with circulating CD8+ T-cell counts. An increase in clonality was observed at ibrutinib response, with clonality remaining stable during sustained remission and falling back toward baseline at progression. Public clonotypes were rare and either contracted or stayed stable during treatment, and the rise in clonality at ibrutinib response reflected the expansion of private clonotypes.

According to the study, the label for this sample's time point signals: progressive disease on ibrutinib. Approximately 2 micrograms of genomic DNA were extracted from cryopreserved PBMCs for TCR beta library preparation. High-throughput TCR beta sequencing was performed on longitudinal blood samples from CLL patients receiving ibrutinib monotherapy. The patients were enrolled in a single-center, open-label phase 2 trial of ibrutinib monotherapy. The germline V gene (reference sequence) specifies SEHNR as CDR1 and FQNEAQ as CDR2. Ends trimmed: V by 1 base, J by 1 base; bases unmatched to a gene: 1. There are 17 amino acids in the CDR3, from cysteine to phenylalanine inclusive. The sequence is cut down to CDR3 DNA, 51 bases in frame from base 1.

The receptor was isolated from a human donor with chronic lymphocytic leukemia. In this chain, TRBV7-9 is recombined with TRBJ2-5; TRBD2 agrees with 15 junctional bases. The sample was PBMCs, taken at disease progression, from a patient treated with ibrutinib. In nucleotide form, the sequence is TGTGCCAGCAGCTTAGGGACTAGCGGGAGGGCCCAAGAGACCCAGTACTTC. This is translated as CASSLGTSGRAQETQYF.